The sequence of this TCR beta chain was determined in a study of identical twins. Germline CDR1 reads SGHTA; CDR2 reads FQGNSA. The CDR3 runs 14 residues. The V and J ends lost 2 bases and 14 bases, in that order; junction bases with no gene match: 11. A single record per CDR3 protein comes from TCRdb applying MiXCR to the 5' RACE reads. The sample contains roughly 1.6 million distinct CDR3 sequences, about 31% of which appear only once. The clonotype originates from a newborn girl in good health. Input material: cord blood. The V call is TRBV7-2, the J call TRBJ1-4; 7 positions match TRBD1. CDR3 DNA sequence: TGTGCCAGCAGCTTATCGACAGGGCGCCCCCAGCTGTTTTTT. Its protein is CASSLSTGRPQLFF.